The entry that follows covers one T cell receptor beta chain sequence. Its antigen remains unknown. Assay: immunoSEQ multiplex PCR; the TCRdb copy retains only in-frame clones and omits some. The sample has over 85,000 clones; roughly 90% are singletons. This entry belongs to a study of siplizumab effects on memory and regulatory T cells. The V end was cut by 6 bases, the J end by 1 base, with 13 bases between. Germline V gene lookup returns CDR1 SGHRS and CDR2 YFSETQ. This CDR3 has 15 amino acids. Study-wide points: Controls had more than 25% Treg-derived mappable alloreactive CD4+ clones on average, versus around 71% with siplizumab.

Sequenced material: CD4+ T cells sorted from blood. This receptor was taken from a human donor in good health. This chain joins TRBV5-1 and TRBJ2-2; D is tentatively TRBD1 or TRBD2 (7 bases each). The CDR3 here is CASIRGGQNTGELFF. CDR3 in DNA: TGCGCCAGCATCAGGGGGGGCCAGAACACCGGGGAGCTGTTTTTT. The variable domain in full, completed from reference TRBV5-1 and TRBJ2-2, reads KAGVTQTPRYLIKTRGQQVTLSCSPISGHRSVSWYQQTPGQGLQFLFEYFSETQRNKGNFPGRFSGRQFSNSRSEMNVSTLELGDSALYLCASIRGGQNTGELFFGEGSRLTVL.